This T cell receptor beta chain was recorded in a study of shared T cell receptors in the human thymus. This table comes from immunoSEQ multiplex PCR, and its TCRdb copy is limited to in-frame clones, with some not included. The data contain about 500,000 clones, approximately 78% of them singletons. The J segment lost 4 bases and the V segment lost 7 bases, leaving 3 bases of the junction unmatched. CDR1 is ENHRY and CDR2 is SYGVKD in the germline V gene. This CDR3 is 12 amino acids long. The same sample was also used in a study of human thymus T cells. Per that study: Thymic tissue was derived from resections collected during corrective heart surgery.

The J gene is TRBJ2-7, the V gene TRBV10-3; 8 bases are shared with TRBD2. The clonotype originates from a boy younger than two with a congenital heart defect. Sequenced material: thymocytes. The DNA of the CDR3 is TGTGCCATCAACCCGGGAGGGTACGAGCAGTACTTC. Its protein product is CAINPGGYEQYF.